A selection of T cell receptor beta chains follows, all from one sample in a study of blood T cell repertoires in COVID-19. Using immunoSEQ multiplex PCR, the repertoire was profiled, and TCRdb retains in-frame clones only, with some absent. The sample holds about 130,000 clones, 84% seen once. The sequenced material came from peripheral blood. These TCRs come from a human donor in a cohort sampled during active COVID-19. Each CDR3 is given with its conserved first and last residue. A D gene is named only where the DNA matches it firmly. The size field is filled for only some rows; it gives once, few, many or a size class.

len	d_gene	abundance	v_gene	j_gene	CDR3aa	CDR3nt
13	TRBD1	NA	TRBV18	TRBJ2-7	CASSQGQGLEQYF	TGTGCCAGCTCCCAAGGACAGGGGCTCGAGCAGTACTTC
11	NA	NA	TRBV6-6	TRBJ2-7	CASAGSYEQYF	TGTGCCAGCGCAGGATCCTACGAGCAGTACTTC
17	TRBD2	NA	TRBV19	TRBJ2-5	CASSIGLAGGRQETQYF	TGTGCCAGTAGTATAGGACTAGCGGGGGGGCGCCAAGAGACCCAGTACTTC
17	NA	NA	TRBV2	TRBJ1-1	CASSDGRGGTLNTEAFF	TGTGCCAGCAGTGACGGCAGGGGAGGGACGTTGAACACTGAAGCTTTCTTT
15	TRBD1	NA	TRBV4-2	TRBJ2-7	CASSQDRDSSYEQYF	TGTGCCAGCAGCCAAGACCGGGACAGCTCCTACGAGCAGTACTTC
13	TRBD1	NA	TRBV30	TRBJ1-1	CAWKQGMNTEAFF	TGTGCCTGGAAACAGGGGATGAATACTGAAGCTTTCTTT
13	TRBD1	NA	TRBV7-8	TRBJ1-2	CASSEDRGPGYTF	TGTGCCAGCAGCGAAGACAGGGGGCCTGGCTACACCTTC
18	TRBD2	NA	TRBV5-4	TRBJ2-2	CASSWSGGTFSGTGELFF	TGTGCCAGCAGCTGGAGCGGGGGGACCTTTTCTGGAACCGGGGAGCTGTTTTTT
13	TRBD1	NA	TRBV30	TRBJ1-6	CAWGQGSDSPLHF	TGTGCCTGGGGACAGGGATCGGATTCACCCCTCCACTTT
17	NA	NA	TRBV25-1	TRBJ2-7	CASSEYIPGIGSYEQYF	TGTGCCAGCAGTGAATATATTCCGGGGATAGGTTCCTACGAGCAGTACTTC
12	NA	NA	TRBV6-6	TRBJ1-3	CAAYRGGNTIYF	TGTGCCGCCTACCGGGGTGGAAACACCATATATTTT
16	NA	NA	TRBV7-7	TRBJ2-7	CASSPGVGPTSVEQYF	TGTGCCAGCAGCCCAGGGGTGGGCCCAACTAGTGTCGAGCAGTACTTC
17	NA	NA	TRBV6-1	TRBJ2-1	CASSEARPGEYGNEQFF	TGTGCCAGCAGTGAAGCGCGTCCAGGGGAATACGGCAATGAGCAGTTCTTC
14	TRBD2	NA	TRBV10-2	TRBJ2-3	CASSDAGGTDTQYF	TGCGCCAGCAGCGACGCGGGGGGAACAGATACGCAGTATTTT
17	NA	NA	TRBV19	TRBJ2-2	CASRGGLPTVGTGELFF	TGTGCCAGTAGGGGGGGTCTCCCGACTGTGGGGACCGGGGAGCTGTTTTTT
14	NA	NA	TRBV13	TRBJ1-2	CASSYQGSNYGYTF	TGTGCCAGCAGCTATCAGGGTTCTAACTATGGCTACACCTTC
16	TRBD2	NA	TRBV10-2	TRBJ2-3	CASSALAGVVRDTQYF	TGCGCCAGCAGCGCACTAGCGGGGGTTGTGAGAGATACGCAGTATTTT
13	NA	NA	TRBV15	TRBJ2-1	CATSRVRYNEQFF	TGTGCCACCAGCAGAGTGAGGTACAATGAGCAGTTCTTC
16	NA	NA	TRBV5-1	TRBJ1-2	CASSPTTGTKGIGYTF	TGCGCCAGCAGCCCCACGACCGGGACAAAAGGCATTGGCTACACCTTC
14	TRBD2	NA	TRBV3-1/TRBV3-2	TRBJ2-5	CASTLTSGGETQYF	TGTGCCAGCACTCTAACTAGCGGGGGAGAGACCCAGTACTTC
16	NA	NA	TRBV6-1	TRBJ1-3	CASSESGGYSGNTIYF	TGTGCCAGCAGTGAATCCGGCGGGTACTCTGGAAACACCATATATTTT
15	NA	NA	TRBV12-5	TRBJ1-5	CASVRNQGLNQPQHF	TGTGCTAGCGTCCGAAACCAGGGACTGAATCAGCCCCAGCATTTT
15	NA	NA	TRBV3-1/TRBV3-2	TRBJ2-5	CASSPGGRVRETQYF	TGTGCCAGCAGCCCCGGGGGTAGGGTAAGGGAGACCCAGTACTTC
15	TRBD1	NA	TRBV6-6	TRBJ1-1	CASSTGQGTNTEAFF	TGTGCCAGCAGTACGGGACAGGGGACCAACACTGAAGCTTTCTTT
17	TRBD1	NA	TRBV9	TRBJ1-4	CASSVGVGGVRGEKLFF	TGTGCCAGCAGCGTCGGAGTAGGGGGCGTAAGGGGCGAAAAACTGTTTTTT
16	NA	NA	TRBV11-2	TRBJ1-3	CASSLDQGHSGNTIYF	TGTGCCAGCAGCTTAGATCAGGGCCACTCTGGAAACACCATATATTTT
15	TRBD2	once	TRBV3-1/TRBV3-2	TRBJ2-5	CASELLGGDGETQYF	TGTGCCAGCGAACTCTTGGGGGGGGACGGGGAGACCCAGTACTTC
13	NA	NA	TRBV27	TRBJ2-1	CASFAVAYNEQFF	TGTGCCAGCTTCGCAGTGGCCTACAATGAGCAGTTCTTC
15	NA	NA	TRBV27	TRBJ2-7	CASSTPGGGLNEQYF	TGTGCCAGCAGTACTCCTGGGGGGGGGCTCAACGAGCAGTACTTC
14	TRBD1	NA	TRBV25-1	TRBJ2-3	CASSGTGAKNTQYF	TGTGCCAGCAGTGGGACAGGGGCTAAGAATACGCAGTATTTT
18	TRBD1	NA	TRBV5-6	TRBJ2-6	CASSDPGQGYSGANVLTF	TGTGCCAGCAGCGATCCGGGACAGGGGTACTCTGGGGCCAACGTCCTGACTTTC
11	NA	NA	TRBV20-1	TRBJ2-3	CSPLVADTQYF	TGCAGTCCTTTAGTGGCAGATACGCAGTATTTT
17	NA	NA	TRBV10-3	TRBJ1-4	CAISNDYRGGTNEKLFF	TGTGCCATTAGTAATGACTACAGAGGCGGGACTAATGAAAAACTGTTTTTT
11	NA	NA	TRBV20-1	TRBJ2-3	CSAGLADTQYF	TGCAGTGCAGGACTGGCAGATACGCAGTATTTT
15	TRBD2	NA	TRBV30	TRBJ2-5	CAWSVPRGLAETQYF	TGTGCCTGGAGTGTACCCAGAGGACTAGCGGAGACCCAGTACTTC
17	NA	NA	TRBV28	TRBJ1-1	CASRNFGARVENTEAFF	TGTGCCAGCAGGAATTTCGGTGCCAGGGTTGAGAACACTGAAGCTTTCTTT
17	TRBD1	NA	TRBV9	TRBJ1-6	CASSAQPTTGVGSPLHF	TGTGCCAGCAGCGCCCAACCAACCACAGGGGTGGGATCACCCCTCCACTTT
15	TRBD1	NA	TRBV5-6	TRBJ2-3	CASSPGTGNADTQYF	TGTGCCAGCAGTCCCGGGACAGGGAATGCAGATACGCAGTATTTT
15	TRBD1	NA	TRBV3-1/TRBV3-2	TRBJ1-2	CASGETQGAVRGYTF	TGTGCCAGCGGAGAAACACAGGGGGCAGTCAGAGGCTACACCTTC
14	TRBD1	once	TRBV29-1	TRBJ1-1	CSVAPGQGAAEAFF	TGCAGCGTTGCCCCGGGACAGGGGGCCGCTGAAGCTTTCTTT
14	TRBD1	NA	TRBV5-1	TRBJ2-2	CASSDRVATGELFF	TGCGCCAGCTCCGACAGGGTGGCCACCGGGGAGCTGTTTTTT
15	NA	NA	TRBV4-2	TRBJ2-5	CASSLGGGVEETQYF	TGTGCCAGCAGCCTTGGAGGCGGGGTGGAAGAGACCCAGTACTTC
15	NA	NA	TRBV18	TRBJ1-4	CASSQGKSTNEKLFF	TGTGCCAGCTCCCAGGGGAAATCGACTAATGAAAAACTGTTTTTT
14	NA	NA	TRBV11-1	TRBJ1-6	CASSSGVRHSPLHF	TGTGCCAGCAGCTCGGGGGTGCGACATTCACCCCTCCACTTT
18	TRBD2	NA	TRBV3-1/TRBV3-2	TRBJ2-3	CASSQGSGGLGAADTQYF	TGTGCCAGCAGCCAAGGTAGCGGGGGGCTCGGGGCCGCAGATACGCAGTATTTT
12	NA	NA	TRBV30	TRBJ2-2	CAWSRNSGELFF	TGTGCCTGGTCCCGGAACAGCGGGGAGCTGTTTTTT
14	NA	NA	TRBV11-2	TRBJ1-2	CASSRQVEDYGYTF	TGTGCCAGCAGCCGACAGGTGGAGGACTATGGCTACACCTTC
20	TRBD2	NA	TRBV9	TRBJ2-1	CASSPTTSGGSSVTYNEQFF	TGTGCCAGCAGCCCGACGACTAGCGGGGGGTCGTCAGTCACCTACAATGAGCAGTTCTTC
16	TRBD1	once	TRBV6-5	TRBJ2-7	CASSYSEGQGVYEQYF	TGTGCCAGCAGTTACTCCGAGGGGCAGGGGGTGTACGAGCAGTACTTC
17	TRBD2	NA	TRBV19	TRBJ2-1	CASSIGTSGSYWDEQFF	TGTGCCAGTAGTATAGGGACTAGCGGGAGTTACTGGGATGAGCAGTTCTTC
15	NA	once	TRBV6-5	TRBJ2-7	CASSRSLSGSYEQYF	TGTGCCAGCAGTCGGAGCCTCAGTGGCTCCTACGAGCAGTACTTC
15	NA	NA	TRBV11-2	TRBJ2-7	CASSLQGLSSYEQYF	TGTGCCAGCAGCTTACAGGGTCTGAGCTCCTACGAGCAGTACTTC
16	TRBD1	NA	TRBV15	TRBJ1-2	CATSGTPGQTNYGYTF	TGTGCCACCAGCGGAACTCCGGGACAGACCAACTATGGCTACACCTTC
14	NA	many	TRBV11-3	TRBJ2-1	CASSLEGGHDEQFF	TGTGCCAGCAGCTTGGAGGGGGGGCATGATGAGCAGTTCTTC
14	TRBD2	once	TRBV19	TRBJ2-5	CASSPRRGGETQYF	TGTGCCAGTAGCCCCCGTAGGGGAGGGGAGACCCAGTACTTC
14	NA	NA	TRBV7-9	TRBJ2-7	CASSYPPQNYEQYF	TGTGCCAGCAGCTACCCCCCCCAGAACTACGAGCAGTACTTC
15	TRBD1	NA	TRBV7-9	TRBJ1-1	CASSLGTRGPTEAFF	TGTGCCAGCAGCTTAGGCACCAGGGGGCCCACTGAAGCTTTCTTT